Listed below are T cell receptor beta chains from one sample, sequenced in a study of cytomegalovirus exposure and HLA in healthy donors. Generated by immunoSEQ multiplex PCR, the TCRdb table keeps only in-frame clones and is missing some. The sample includes about 140,000 clones, roughly 75% of them seen just once. Sequencing was carried out using PBMCs. These receptors were collected from a young man in good health and CMV-seronegative. CDR3s include the opening cysteine and the closing phenylalanine or tryptophan. Each record gives: V gene, J gene, clone size, D gene, CDR3 length, CDR3 DNA, CDR3 protein. A D gene is named only where the DNA matches it firmly. Not all rows give a size; the values are once, few, many and, for expanded clones, a class.

TRBV6-1	TRBJ2-3	-	-	15	TGTGCCAGCAGTGAACGACTGGCGAGCACAGATACGCAGTATTTT	CASSERLASTDTQYF
TRBV2	TRBJ1-3	many	-	12	TGTGCCAGCAGGGCCCCGGGAAACACCATATATTTT	CASRAPGNTIYF
TRBV12-5	TRBJ1-2	-	-	14	TGTGCTAGTGGCCGCGAGACGGGTGTAGGTGGCTACACCTTC	CASGRETGVGGYTF
TRBV6-5	TRBJ2-7	-	TRBD1	14	TGTGCCAGCAGTTGGGGACAGATGATCTACGAGCAGTACTTC	CASSWGQMIYEQYF
TRBV28	TRBJ1-4	few	-	14	TGTGCCAGCAGTTTCGCCAGGGCAGGCGAAAAACTGTTTTTT	CASSFARAGEKLFF
TRBV4-1	TRBJ2-5	-	TRBD2	16	TGCGCCAGCAGCCCTGGATTACGCGGGGGGTGGGAGACCCAGTACTTC	CASSPGLRGGWETQYF
TRBV19	TRBJ1-5	-	-	13	TGTGCCAGTAGGCCAGGGCTCAATCAGCCCCAGCATTTT	CASRPGLNQPQHF
TRBV7-7	TRBJ2-3	-	-	15	TGTGCCAGCAGCTTAGGATTGGCTAGCACAGATACGCAGTATTTT	CASSLGLASTDTQYF
TRBV27	TRBJ1-4	-	-	15	TGTGCCAGCAGTTTAGCGGGGAGCAAAGGTGAAAAACTGTTTTTT	CASSLAGSKGEKLFF
TRBV27	TRBJ2-5	-	-	17	TGTGCCAGCAGTCCCCGCGGGACAGCGAATTACCAAGAGACCCAGTACTTC	CASSPRGTANYQETQYF
TRBV27	TRBJ2-7	-	-	15	TGTGCCAGCAGTTTACGAGGACAGTGCGCCTACGAGCAGTACTTC	CASSLRGQCAYEQYF
TRBV29-1	TRBJ1-2	-	-	12	TGCAGCGTTCTTACAGGGAACTATGGCTACACCTTC	CSVLTGNYGYTF
TRBV19	TRBJ2-5	once	-	13	TGTGCCAGTAGTCCGGGACATAGGGAGACCCAGTACTTC	CASSPGHRETQYF
TRBV4-1	TRBJ2-5	-	-	15	TGCGCCAGCAGCCAAGACGGGCAGGGAAGAATGGCCCAGTACTTC	CASSQDGQGRMAQYF
TRBV5-4	TRBJ2-2	-	TRBD2	16	TGTGCCAGCAGCGCGGGACTAGCGGGGGGTATCGGGGAGCTCTTTTTT	CASSAGLAGGIGELFF
TRBV23-1	TRBJ2-2	-	TRBD1	16	TGCGCCAGCAGTCACAGGGGACAGGCGAACACCGGGGAGCTGTTTTTT	CASSHRGQANTGELFF
TRBV15	TRBJ1-2	-	-	15	TGTGCCACCAGCTGGTCAGGGGTGCCTAACTATGGCTACACCTTC	CATSWSGVPNYGYTF
TRBV28	TRBJ2-7	-	-	17	TGTGCCAGCAGTTTTCAAGGCGGGACTCTATTCTCCTACGAGCAGTACTTC	CASSFQGGTLFSYEQYF
TRBV28	TRBJ1-1	-	-	14	TGTGCCAGCAGTTTTCATATCAAGCTCACTGAAGCTTTCTTT	CASSFHIKLTEAFF
TRBV2	TRBJ2-4	-	-	13	TGTGCCAGCCGGGGTCAAGCCAAAAACATTCAGTACTTC	CASRGQAKNIQYF
TRBV4-2	TRBJ1-3	-	-	16	TGTGCCAGCAGCCCGTTTACAGGGTTATCGGGAAACACCATATATTTT	CASSPFTGLSGNTIYF
TRBV15	TRBJ2-7	-	-	13	TGTGCCACCAGCAGAGCCGACAGCTACGAGCAGTACTTC	CATSRADSYEQYF